Here is one TCR beta chain with its context. Amplification of TCR beta CDR3 regions was performed using RNA transcripts as template. TCR CDR3 underwent first-round RT-PCR with the HTBI primer set. From the multiplex PCR reads, TCRdb called clonotypes with MiXCR, one entry per CDR3 protein. The table lists about 590,000 distinct CDR3 sequences, about 15% of them singletons. V was clipped by 2 bases and J by 1 base; unmatched bases: 7. Germline V gene data show CDR1 as LGHDT and CDR2 as YNNKEL (reference sequence). The CDR3 totals 16 residues. No progression to ophthalmopathy during 18 months of follow-up defined stable disease. PBMCs were obtained from roughly 10 ml fresh peripheral blood. This entry belongs to a study of T cells in Graves' hyperthyroidism and ophthalmopathy.

Material: blood. The V call is TRBV3-1, the J call TRBJ2-7; 8 bases fit TRBD1. The sequence derives from a woman in her 30s with Graves' hyperthyroidism. The CDR3 DNA follows: TGTGCCAGCAGCCAACCGACAGGGGCTACGTCCTACGAGCAGTACTTC. Amino acid sequence: CASSQPTGATSYEQYF.